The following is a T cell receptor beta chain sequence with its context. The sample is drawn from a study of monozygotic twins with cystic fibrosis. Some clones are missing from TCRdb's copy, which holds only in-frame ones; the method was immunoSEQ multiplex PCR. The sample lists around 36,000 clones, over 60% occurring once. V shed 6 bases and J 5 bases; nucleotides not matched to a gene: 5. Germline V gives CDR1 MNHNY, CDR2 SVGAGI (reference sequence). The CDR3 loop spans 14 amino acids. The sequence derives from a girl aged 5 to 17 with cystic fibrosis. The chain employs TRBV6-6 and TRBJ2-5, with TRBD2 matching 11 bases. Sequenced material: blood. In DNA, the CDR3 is TGTGCCAGCAGACTAGCGGGAGTGAGGGAGACCCAGTACTTC. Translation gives CASRLAGVRETQYF.